Listed here are 15 T cell receptor beta chains from one sample, sequenced in a study of blood T cell repertoires in COVID-19. Profiled with immunoSEQ multiplex PCR; TCRdb holds only in-frame clones, not every one. Here the sample spans about 300,000 clones, roughly 89% being singletons. The source material was peripheral blood. All receptors derive from a woman aged 25 to 39 with COVID-19, enrolled during active disease.

The gene calls are TRBV29-1 and TRBJ1-2, with D possibly being TRBD1 (5 bases). The CDR3 has 11 amino acids. Germline CDR1 reads SQVTM; CDR2 reads ANQGSEA. Trimming removed 4 bases from V and 4 bases from J, with 7 bases in between. The CDR3 DNA sequence: TGCAGCGTTGGACAGACCTATGGCTACACCTTC. It specifies CSVGQTYGYTF.

The rearrangement joins TRBV5-4 to TRBJ2-3, with 10 bases that match TRBD2. The length of the CDR3 is 16 residues. The junction had 6 bases not matched to a gene; V was cut back by 3 bases and J by 2 bases. Germline CDR1 is SGHNT and CDR2 is YYREEE (reference sequence). CDR3 loop: CASSSGLAGATDTQYF. The CDR3 DNA is TGTGCCAGCAGCTCAGGTCTAGCGGGGGCCACAGATACGCAGTATTTT. The entire variable domain, with the rest obtained from reference TRBV5-4 and TRBJ2-3, is as follows: ETGVTQSPTHLIKTRGQQVTLRCSSQSGHNTVSWYQQALGQGPQFIFQYYREEENGRGNFPPRFSGLQFPNYSSELNVNALELDDSALYLCASSSGLAGATDTQYFGPGTRLTVL.

In this sample, this clone turned up once. J is TRBJ2-3 and V is TRBV2; D is possibly TRBD1 (5 bases). The CDR3 covers 13 residues. V lost 1 base and J lost 3, with 5 bases in between. Germline lookup yields CDR1 SNHLY and CDR2 FYNNEI. DNA for the CDR3: TGTGCCAGCAGTGAAGACAGGACAGATACGCAGTATTTT. Translating gives CASSEDRTDTQYF. Full variable domain (outside the CDR3, taken from reference TRBV2 and TRBJ2-3): EPEVTQTPSHQVTQMGQEVILRCVPISNHLYFYWYRQILGQKVEFLVSFYNNEISEKSEIFDDQFSVERPDGSNFTLKIRSTKLEDSAMYFCASSEDRTDTQYFGPGTRLTVL.

This clone appeared once. This chain joins TRBV11-2 and TRBJ1-6; TRBD1 matches 9 bases. V shed 1 base, J shed 6 bases, and the junction held 4 bases outside the gene matches. The CDR3 consists of 16 residues. Germline CDR1 SGHAT, CDR2 FQNNGV. Written as DNA, the CDR3 is TGTGCCAGCAGCTTAGCACAGGGGGCGCTTAATTCACCCCTCCACTTT. Translating gives CASSLAQGALNSPLHF.

The chain combines TRBV5-1 with TRBJ2-1; 14 bases are a match to TRBD2. CDR1 and CDR2 (germline): SGHRS, YFSETQ. V shed 3 bases, J shed 0 bases, and the junction held 8 bases outside the gene matches. This CDR3 has 19 residues. The CDR3 DNA reads TGCGCCAGCAGCTCCCCGGGACTAGCGGGGGCACGCTCCTACAATGAGCAGTTCTTC. Its translation: CASSSPGLAGARSYNEQFF.

The chain is built from TRBV27 and TRBJ2-1; TRBD2 matches at 10 bases. This CDR3 region has 19 residues. Trimming cost V 5 bases and J 5 bases; bases outside gene matches: 18. In germline, CDR1 is MNHEY, CDR2 SMNVEV (reference sequence). The CDR3 sequence is CASSRLAGGPAPHDNEQFF. CDR3 in DNA: TGTGCCAGCAGTAGATTAGCGGGGGGCCCGGCTCCCCACGACAATGAGCAGTTCTTC.

V usage is TRBV9 and J usage is TRBJ2-1, with D maybe TRBD1 (5 bases). The V end was cut by 0 bases, the J end by 8 bases, with 15 bases between. The germline gives CDR1 SGDLS, CDR2 YYNGEE. This CDR3 is built from 15 residues. CDR3 loop: CASSVATTVQDEQFF. CDR3 in DNA: TGTGCCAGCAGCGTAGCTACGACAGTTCAAGATGAGCAGTTCTTC.

The V call is TRBV19, the J call TRBJ1-4; 12 bases fit TRBD1. The length of the CDR3 is 14 residues. J gave up 8 bases and V 6 bases, and 4 bases lay outside the gene matches. Germline loops: CDR1 LNHDA, CDR2 SQIVND (reference sequence). The chain's CDR3 is CASRTGTGGEKLFF. The CDR3 DNA reads TGTGCCAGTAGGACCGGGACAGGGGGCGAAAAACTGTTTTTT.

The CDR3 protein is CAWSLINRANEQYF. The CDR3 DNA reads as TGTGCCTGGAGCCTAATAAACAGGGCCAACGAGCAGTACTTC. The chain joins TRBV30 to TRBJ2-7; tentatively, D is TRBD1 (6 bases). The CDR3 spans 14 residues. CDR1 is GTSNPN, CDR2 SVGIG, per germline (reference sequence). Trimming cost V 3 bases and J 5 bases, with 17 bases left between them.

The rearrangement uses TRBV2 and TRBJ1-4; D is uncertain. Germline lookup yields CDR1 SNHLY and CDR2 FYNNEI. This CDR3 comprises 13 residues. V was trimmed by 0 bases and J by 7 bases, leaving 6 bases between them. CDR3 bases: TGTGCCAGCAGTGAAGCCTACCTTGAAAAACTGTTTTTT. Amino acids: CASSEAYLEKLFF.

The chain joins TRBV6-5 to TRBJ2-2, with D perhaps matching TRBD1 (7 bases). Looked up from germline, CDR1 is MNHEY and CDR2 is SVGAGI. V was pared by 7 bases and J by 0 bases, with 12 bases between. The CDR3 sequence is 15 residues long. Here the CDR3 DNA reads TGTGCCAGCAAGGCGGGACAGACGAACACCGGGGAGCTGTTTTTT. It translates to CASKAGQTNTGELFF.

The chain links TRBV19 to TRBJ2-1, with a tentative D call TRBD2 (5 bases). The CDR3 is 12 amino acids. The germline gives CDR1 LNHDA, CDR2 SQIVND (reference sequence). Trimming took off 7 bases at V and 2 bases at J, with 6 bases between the two ends. CDR3 DNA: TGTGCCAGTATGGAGGCCTACAATGAGCAGTTCTTC. Protein: CASMEAYNEQFF.

The V and J genes are TRBV12-3 or TRBV12-4 and TRBJ1-4; the D is unclear. V lost 5 bases, J lost 5 bases, and 9 bases lay in between. The CDR3 runs to 13 residues. The CDR3 loop reads CASSIDSNEKLFF. CDR3 in DNA: TGTGCCAGCAGTATTGACTCGAATGAAAAACTGTTTTTT.

This clone has a single count. The CDR3 spells CASSPPTGASYNEQFF. Written as DNA, the CDR3 is TGTGCCAGCTCACCACCGACAGGGGCCTCCTACAATGAGCAGTTCTTC. The V gene is TRBV18, the J gene TRBJ2-1; 8 bases map to TRBD1. Germline loops: CDR1 KGHSH, CDR2 LQKENI. V was clipped by 0 bases and J by 0 bases; unmatched bases: 1. The CDR3 length is 16 residues.

The count of this clone is one. The CDR3 DNA reads as TGTGCCAGCAGAGGGGACTTCAATTCACCCCTCCACTTT. Encoded protein: CASRGDFNSPLHF. The chain recombines TRBV2 with TRBJ1-6; D perhaps matches TRBD1 (5 bases). Trimming removed 6 bases at V and 7 bases at J, with 10 bases between. Per the germline V gene, CDR1 is SNHLY and CDR2 is FYNNEI. The CDR3 runs to 13 residues.